This TCR beta chain was captured in a study of OX40 agonist ivuxolimab in advanced cancers. Across the whole study: Patients treated during dose escalation were battling hepatocellular carcinoma, melanoma, renal cell or head and neck cancer.

The assay was immunoSEQ multiplex PCR, and TCRdb's table has in-frame clones only and misses some. This table holds 76,000 or so clones, roughly 93% found once. Trimming cost V 6 bases and J 7 bases; bases outside gene matches: 10. This CDR3 has 14 amino acids. The germline V gene encodes CDR1 MNHEY and CDR2 SVGAGI. The chain has TRBV6-5 and TRBJ1-2; TRBD1 agrees at 8 bases. This clonotype was obtained from an adult with an advanced solid tumor such as melanoma, head and neck, liver or kidney cancer. The input for sequencing was CD4+ or CD8+ T cells sorted from blood, taken in a trial of the OX40 agonist ivuxolimab. CDR3 protein: CASSPRGRGTGYTF. CDR3 nucleotide sequence: TGTGCCAGCAGCCCCAGGGGGCGCGGTACTGGCTACACCTTC.